These T cell receptor beta chains were read from a single sample in a study of blood T cell repertoires in COVID-19. Profiled with immunoSEQ multiplex PCR; TCRdb holds only in-frame clones, not every one. The sample has fewer than 350,000 clones, around 90% seen once; the top ten hold 5% to 5.5%. What was sequenced was PBMCs or T cells enriched from blood (not recorded which). The source is a man aged 55 to 70 who had recovered from COVID-19. CDR3s include the opening cysteine and the closing phenylalanine or tryptophan. D genes are given only for firm matches. Clone size is stated in some rows and not others, as once, few, many or a class when expanded.

TRBV5-8	TRBJ2-2	few	.	TGTGCCAGCAGCTTGATTCTGGACAGCGTTTTT	CASSLILDSVF
TRBV19	TRBJ1-5	.	.	TGTGCCAGTAGCCCCCTGTCTGGCAATCAGCCCCAGCATTTT	CASSPLSGNQPQHF
TRBV19	TRBJ2-1	.	TRBD2	TGTGCCAGTAGCCCAACTAGCGGGGGGGCTACTACAATTGAGCAGTTCTTC	CASSPTSGGATTIEQFF
TRBV27	TRBJ2-3	.	.	TGTGCCAGCAGGTTCATGGATACGCAGTATTTT	CASRFMDTQYF
TRBV6-5	TRBJ1-6	.	TRBD1	TGTGCCAGCACCCGGGACAGGGGAATTAATTCACCCCTCCACTTT	CASTRDRGINSPLHF
TRBV19	TRBJ1-5	.	.	TGTGCCAGCCGATGGTCCCGAGTTACCAATCAGCCCCAGCATTTT	CASRWSRVTNQPQHF
TRBV2	TRBJ2-5	.	TRBD1	TGTGCCAGCAGACCTCTCCGTCTAGGACAGGGTCTTGGAGAGACCCAGTACTTC	CASRPLRLGQGLGETQYF
TRBV7-2	TRBJ2-1	.	.	TGTGCCAGCAGCTTAAGGGCTAGCTTCTACAATGAGCAGTTCTTC	CASSLRASFYNEQFF
TRBV2	TRBJ2-1	.	TRBD2	TGTGCCAGCGGGGTCAGGGGGCGCATGGGACTAGCGGGAGGGATTTCCTACAATGAGCAGTTCTTC	CASGVRGRMGLAGGISYNEQFF
TRBV6-5	TRBJ1-6	.	.	TGTGCCAGCAGTTACGGGAGGGAACATAGTTCACCCCTCCACTTT	CASSYGREHSSPLHF
TRBV19	TRBJ1-5	once	.	TGTGCCAGTAACCGTGGACAAAACAATCAGCCCCAGCATTTT	CASNRGQNNQPQHF
TRBV11-1	TRBJ2-7	.	.	TGTGCCAGCAGCTTAGTCCGGGACTCCTACGAGCAGTACTTC	CASSLVRDSYEQYF
TRBV24-1	TRBJ1-5	.	TRBD1	TGTGCCACCGGGACAGGGTATCAGCCCCAGCATTTT	CATGTGYQPQHF
TRBV20-1	TRBJ2-7	.	TRBD1	TGCAGTGCTAGTGGACAGGGGTACGAGCAGTACTTC	CSASGQGYEQYF
TRBV6-2/TRBV6-3	TRBJ1-5	.	.	TGTGCCAGCAGTTACCACTCCGGGAGCAATCAGCCCCAGCATTTT	CASSYHSGSNQPQHF
TRBV11-2	TRBJ2-2	.	TRBD1	TGTGCCAGCAGCCGACAGGGGACAAACACCGGGGAGCTGTTTTTT	CASSRQGTNTGELFF
TRBV9	TRBJ1-1	.	.	TGTGCCAGCAGCCAGACAGGAGGCAACACTGAAGCTTTCTTT	CASSQTGGNTEAFF
TRBV6-1	TRBJ2-7	once	.	TGTGCCAGCAGTGAAGGACAAATCTACGAGCAGTACTTC	CASSEGQIYEQYF
TRBV5-1	TRBJ2-2	few	TRBD2	TGCGCCAGCAGCTTGGCCGGGACTAGCGCCGGGGAGCTGTTTTTT	CASSLAGTSAGELFF
TRBV7-9	TRBJ2-3	.	.	TGTGCCAGCAGCTCAAAACGGGGACAAGATACGCAGTATTTT	CASSSKRGQDTQYF
TRBV11-3	TRBJ2-2	.	TRBD1	TGTGCCAGCAGCTTAACAGGGGGGAATTCCGGGGAGCTGTTTTTT	CASSLTGGNSGELFF
TRBV7-9	TRBJ2-7	.	TRBD2	TGTGCCAGCAGCATCACTAGCGGGAGTATCAACGAGCAGTACTTC	CASSITSGSINEQYF
TRBV10-3	TRBJ2-3	.	TRBD2	TGTGCCATCAGTGTGGCGGGAGTGACAGATACGCAGTATTTT	CAISVAGVTDTQYF
TRBV7-2	TRBJ1-4	.	.	TGTGCCAGCAGCCTCAGGATTGTGACAGCTCTTTACGCTAATGAAAAACTGTTTTTT	CASSLRIVTALYANEKLFF
TRBV5-1	TRBJ1-1	.	.	TGCGCCAGCAGCTTCGGGGGAACAGGGAACACTGAAGCTTTCTTT	CASSFGGTGNTEAFF
TRBV5-6	TRBJ2-6	.	.	TGTGCCAGCGGTACTTCTGGGGCCAACGTCCTGACTTTC	CASGTSGANVLTF
TRBV11-2	TRBJ2-5	.	TRBD1	TGTGCCAGCAGCTTGGGGGGCAGGGGGCAGGAGACCCAGTACTTC	CASSLGGRGQETQYF
TRBV6-2/TRBV6-3	TRBJ2-7	.	TRBD2	TGTGCCAGCAGTTATCGCGGGAGAGGCTACGAGCAGTACTTC	CASSYRGRGYEQYF
TRBV19	TRBJ1-4	.	.	TGTGCCAGTAGTATCCCGACAGCAACTAATGAAAAACTGTTTTTT	CASSIPTATNEKLFF
TRBV21-1	TRBJ2-1	few	.	TGTGCCAGCAGCAAAGTCGAAACTAGCGGGGCAGGTGAGCAGTTCTTC	CASSKVETSGAGEQFF
TRBV6-2/TRBV6-3	TRBJ1-4	.	.	TGTGCCAGCAGCCAGGACGAGGGAAAACTGTTTTTT	CASSQDEGKLFF
TRBV4-1	TRBJ2-5	once	TRBD2	TGCGCCAGCAGCCAAGCGCCTACTAGCGGGAGGGCCGGTGAGACCCAGTACTTC	CASSQAPTSGRAGETQYF
TRBV7-3	TRBJ2-1	.	.	TGTGCCAGCAGCTTGCAGTCAGGGACAAACAATGAGCAGTTCTTC	CASSLQSGTNNEQFF
TRBV5-1	TRBJ2-2	.	TRBD2	TGCGCCAGCAGCCCGGGAGGACTAGCGGGCGGGGGCACCGGGGAGCTGTTTTTT	CASSPGGLAGGGTGELFF
TRBV3-1/TRBV3-2	TRBJ1-1	.	.	TGTGCCAGCAGCTTCGGGGGGGATAACACTGAAGCTTTCTTT	CASSFGGDNTEAFF
TRBV19	TRBJ2-6	.	.	TGTGCCAGTAGTTACAGCTCTGGGGCCAACGTCCTGACTTTC	CASSYSSGANVLTF
TRBV2	TRBJ2-1	few	.	TGTGCCAGCAGTGAAGAGTTGGCCAATGAGCAGTTCTTC	CASSEELANEQFF
TRBV7-6	TRBJ1-6	.	.	TGTGCCAGCAGCTTAGGAGGGTGGAATTCACCCCTCCACTTT	CASSLGGWNSPLHF
TRBV27	TRBJ1-6	.	.	TGTGCCAGCAGTTTATCGAAACAGGGAGGGGCACCCCTCCACTTT	CASSLSKQGGAPLHF
TRBV7-9	TRBJ2-1	.	TRBD2	TGTGCCAGCAGTCGCGGGGGTAGCTCCTACAATGAGCAGTTCTTC	CASSRGGSSYNEQFF
TRBV5-4	TRBJ1-4	once	.	TGTGCCAGCAGAAACCCCGCGGACGGCGGGCCGGAAAAACTGTTTTTT	CASRNPADGGPEKLFF
TRBV6-6	TRBJ2-7	.	TRBD1	TGTGCCAGCAGCACCACAGGGGCGACTTCCTACGAGCAGTACTTC	CASSTTGATSYEQYF
TRBV7-3	TRBJ1-2	.	TRBD1	TGTGCCAGCAGCTTACAACCGGGACAGGGCTATGGCTACACCTTC	CASSLQPGQGYGYTF
TRBV2	TRBJ1-3	.	.	TGTGCCAGCAGCCCCCAGTTCTCTGGAAACACCATATATTTT	CASSPQFSGNTIYF
TRBV5-1	TRBJ1-4	.	.	TGCGCCAGCAGCACAGGTGCAACTAATGAAAAACTGTTTTTT	CASSTGATNEKLFF
TRBV7-2	TRBJ1-3	.	.	TGTGCCAGCAGCTTAGAAGGGCACACGGGGGGGAGGAGAAACACCATATATTTT	CASSLEGHTGGRRNTIYF